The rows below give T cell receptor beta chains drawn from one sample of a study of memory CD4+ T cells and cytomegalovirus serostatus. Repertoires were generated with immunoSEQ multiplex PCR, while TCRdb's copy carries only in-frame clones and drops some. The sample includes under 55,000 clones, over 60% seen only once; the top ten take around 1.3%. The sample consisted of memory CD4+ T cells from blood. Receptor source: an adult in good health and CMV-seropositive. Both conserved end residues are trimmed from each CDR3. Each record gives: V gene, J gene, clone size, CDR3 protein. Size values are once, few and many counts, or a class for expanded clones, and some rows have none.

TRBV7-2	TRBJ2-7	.	ASSWGGLAGGLLGGEQY
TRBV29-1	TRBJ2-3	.	SGQTSTIDTQY
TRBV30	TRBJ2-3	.	AWMNEAHTQY
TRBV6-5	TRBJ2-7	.	ASSLGGTGEQY
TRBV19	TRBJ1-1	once	ASSRSIEAF
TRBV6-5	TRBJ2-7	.	ASSSPEGASYEQY
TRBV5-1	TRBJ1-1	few	ASSRQGSTEAF
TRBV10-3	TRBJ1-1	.	AISGSGYEAF
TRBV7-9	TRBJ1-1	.	ASSPRLWGNTEAF
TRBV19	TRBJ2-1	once	ASSMGRVGEQF
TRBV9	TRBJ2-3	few	ASSVGAGVTDTQY
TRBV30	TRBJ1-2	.	AWMPGANYGYT
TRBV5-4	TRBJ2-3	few	ASSGPGQGAKDTQY
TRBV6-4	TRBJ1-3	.	ASIQLRQFLSGNTIY
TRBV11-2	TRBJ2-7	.	ASSFRGRGSYEQY
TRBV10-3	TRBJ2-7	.	AISGDRGSYEQY
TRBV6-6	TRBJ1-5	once	ASSYNRYQPQH
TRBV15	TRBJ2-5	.	ATSRDPGGRETQY
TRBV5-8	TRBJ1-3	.	ASSLIQGSGNTIY
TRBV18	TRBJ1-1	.	ASSPDNLGTEAF
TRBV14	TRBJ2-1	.	ASRRTSGRNEQF
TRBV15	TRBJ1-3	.	ATSSQGLGNTIY
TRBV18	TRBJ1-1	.	ASSRTSTGTGANTEAF
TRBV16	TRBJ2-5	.	ASSHYGQGAQETQY
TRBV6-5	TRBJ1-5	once	ASSPDSNFQPQH
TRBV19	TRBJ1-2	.	ASSPDSPVVGYT
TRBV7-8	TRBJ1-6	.	ASSPAGDSPLH
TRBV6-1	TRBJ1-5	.	ASSSGSYSNQPQH
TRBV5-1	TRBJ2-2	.	ASSPSSIAGTGELF
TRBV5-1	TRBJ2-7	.	ASSSSSGAYEQY
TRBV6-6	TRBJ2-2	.	ASSSGQGNTGELF
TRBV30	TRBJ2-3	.	AWSALDTQY
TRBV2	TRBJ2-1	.	ASSEERGHEQF
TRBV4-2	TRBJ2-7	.	ASSQGEGRDSYEQY
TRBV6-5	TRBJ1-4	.	ASKQDRDYEKLF
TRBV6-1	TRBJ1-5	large	ASSGQPNQPQH
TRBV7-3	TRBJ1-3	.	ASSSPGYLFSGNTIY
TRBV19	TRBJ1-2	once	ASSSQVVGAGAHGYT
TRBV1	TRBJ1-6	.	TSSQDIKGQDNSPLH
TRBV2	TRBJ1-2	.	ASRLNEDYGYT
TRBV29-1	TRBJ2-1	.	SASLLGYNEQF
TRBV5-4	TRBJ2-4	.	ASSNPTESIQY
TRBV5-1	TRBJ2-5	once	ASSSRLAGDQETQY
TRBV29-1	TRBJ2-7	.	SVELSSSEQY
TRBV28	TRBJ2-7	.	ASIGFGLGEQY
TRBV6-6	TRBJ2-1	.	ATSGGGNEQF